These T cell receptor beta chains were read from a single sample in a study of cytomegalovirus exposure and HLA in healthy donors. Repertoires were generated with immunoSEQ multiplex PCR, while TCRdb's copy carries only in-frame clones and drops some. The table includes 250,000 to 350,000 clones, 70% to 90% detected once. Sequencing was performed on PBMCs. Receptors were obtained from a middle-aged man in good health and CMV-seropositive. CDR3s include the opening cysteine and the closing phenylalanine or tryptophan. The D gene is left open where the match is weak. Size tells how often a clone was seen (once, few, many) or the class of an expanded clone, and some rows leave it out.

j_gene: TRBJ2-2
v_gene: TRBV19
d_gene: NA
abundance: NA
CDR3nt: TGTGCCAGTGGGCAGGGAACCGGGGAGCTGTTTTTT
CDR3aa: CASGQGTGELFF

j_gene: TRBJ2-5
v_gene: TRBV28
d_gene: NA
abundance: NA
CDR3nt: TGTGCCAGCAGTAGAGGGGAGACCCAGTACTTC
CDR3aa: CASSRGETQYF

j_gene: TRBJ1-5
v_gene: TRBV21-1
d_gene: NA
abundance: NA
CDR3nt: TGTGCCAGCAGCAAAGGTTGGCCAGGGAGGCGACAGCCCCAGCATTTT
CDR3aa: CASSKGWPGRRQPQHF

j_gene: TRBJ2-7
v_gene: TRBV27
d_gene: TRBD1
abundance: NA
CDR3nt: TGTGCCAGCAGGAAGACAGGGTCCCACGAGCAGTACTTC
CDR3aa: CASRKTGSHEQYF

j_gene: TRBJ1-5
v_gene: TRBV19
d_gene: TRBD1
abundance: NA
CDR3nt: TGTGCCACCCGGGACAGCTTGAGCAATCAGCCCCAGCATTTT
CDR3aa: CATRDSLSNQPQHF

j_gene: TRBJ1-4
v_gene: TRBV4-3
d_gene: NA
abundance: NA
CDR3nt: TGCGCCAGCAGCCAAGATTCAGGGTTCTTTGCAACTAATGAAAAACTGTTTTTT
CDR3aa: CASSQDSGFFATNEKLFF

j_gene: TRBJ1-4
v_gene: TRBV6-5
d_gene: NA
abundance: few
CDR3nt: TGTGCCAGCAGTCTAAGGGGGAAGGAAAAACTGTTTTTT
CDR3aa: CASSLRGKEKLFF

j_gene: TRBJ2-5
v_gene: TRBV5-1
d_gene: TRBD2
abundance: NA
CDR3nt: TGCGCCAGCAGATCAGGACTAGCGGGAGGCCAAGGGACCCAGTACTTC
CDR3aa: CASRSGLAGGQGTQYF

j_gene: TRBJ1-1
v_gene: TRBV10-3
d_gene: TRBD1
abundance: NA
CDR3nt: TGTGCCATTAGTCCCGGACAGGGACGCACTGAAGCTTTCTTT
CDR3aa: CAISPGQGRTEAFF

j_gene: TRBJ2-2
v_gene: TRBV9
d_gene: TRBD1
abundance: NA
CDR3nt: TGTGCCAGCAGCGTAGCTAGGGACAGGGGGTCCGGGGAGCTGTTTTTT
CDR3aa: CASSVARDRGSGELFF

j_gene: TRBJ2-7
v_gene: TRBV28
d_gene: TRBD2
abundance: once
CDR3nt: TGTGCCAGCAGTTTAGTCCTAGCGGGAGGGCCTCTCAACGAGCAGTACTTC
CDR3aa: CASSLVLAGGPLNEQYF

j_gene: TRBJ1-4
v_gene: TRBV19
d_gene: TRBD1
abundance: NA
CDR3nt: TGTGCCAGTAGCGGACAGGGGAAGGTGTTACGAAAACTGTTTTTT
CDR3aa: CASSGQGKVLRKLFF

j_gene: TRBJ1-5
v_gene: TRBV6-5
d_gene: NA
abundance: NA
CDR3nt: TGTGCCAGCAGTTACCTAGGTCAGCCCCAGCATTTT
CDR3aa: CASSYLGQPQHF

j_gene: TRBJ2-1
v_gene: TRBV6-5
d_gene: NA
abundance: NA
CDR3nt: TGTGCCAGCAGTTTCGACATCTCGAGCTCCTACAATGAGCAGTTCTTC
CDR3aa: CASSFDISSSYNEQFF

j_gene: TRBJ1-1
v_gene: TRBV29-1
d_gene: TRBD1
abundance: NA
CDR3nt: TGCAGCGTTGAGAAGGGGGCAGGGACTGAAGCTTTCTTT
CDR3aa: CSVEKGAGTEAFF

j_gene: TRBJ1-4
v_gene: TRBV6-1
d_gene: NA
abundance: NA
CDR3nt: TGTGCCAGCAGTGAAGGGGGGGGTGAAAAACTGTTTTTT
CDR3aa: CASSEGGGEKLFF

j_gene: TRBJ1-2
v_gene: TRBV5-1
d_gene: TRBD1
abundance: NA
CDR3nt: TGCGCCAGCAGCGCCCGGACAGGGGAGGATGGCTACACCTTC
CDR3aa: CASSARTGEDGYTF

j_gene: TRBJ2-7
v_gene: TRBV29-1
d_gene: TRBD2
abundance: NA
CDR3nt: TGCAGCGTTGAGTCTAGCGGGAGCCCCGAGCAGTACTTC
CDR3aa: CSVESSGSPEQYF

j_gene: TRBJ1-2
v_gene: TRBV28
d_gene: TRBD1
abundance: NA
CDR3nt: TGTGCCAGCAGCTTCGACAGGGGTTATGGCTACACCTTC
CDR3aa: CASSFDRGYGYTF

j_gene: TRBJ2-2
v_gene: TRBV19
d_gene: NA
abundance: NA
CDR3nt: TGTGCCAGTACCACAGGTGGGAACACCGGGGAGCTGTTTTTT
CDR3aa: CASTTGGNTGELFF

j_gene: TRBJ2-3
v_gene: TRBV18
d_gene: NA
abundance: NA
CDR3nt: TGTGCCAGCTCCGTCATGAGGGGGATAAGCACAGATACGCAGTATTTT
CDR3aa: CASSVMRGISTDTQYF

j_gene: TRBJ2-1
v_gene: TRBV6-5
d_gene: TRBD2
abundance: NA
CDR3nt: TGTGCCAGCACCCTATATCGTAGCGGGAGTAATGAGCAGTTCTTC
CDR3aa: CASTLYRSGSNEQFF

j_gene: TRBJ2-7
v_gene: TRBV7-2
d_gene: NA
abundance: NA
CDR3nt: TGTGCCAGCAGCCCCCCGGGGGACTACGAGCAGTACTTC
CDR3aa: CASSPPGDYEQYF

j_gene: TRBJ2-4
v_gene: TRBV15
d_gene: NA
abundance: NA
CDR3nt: TGTGCCACCACTAAGACTGGGCAGTACTTC
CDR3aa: CATTKTGQYF

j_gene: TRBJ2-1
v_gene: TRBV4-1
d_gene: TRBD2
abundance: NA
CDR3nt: TGCGCCAGCAGCCAAGACGCTAGCGGGATCTACAATGAGCAGTTCTTC
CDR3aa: CASSQDASGIYNEQFF

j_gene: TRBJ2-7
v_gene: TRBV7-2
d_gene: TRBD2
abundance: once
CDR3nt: TGTGCCAGCAGCTCGGGACTACCCCGGAGGGGCGAGCAGTACTTC
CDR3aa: CASSSGLPRRGEQYF

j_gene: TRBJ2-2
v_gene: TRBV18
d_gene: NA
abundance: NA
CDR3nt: TGTGCCAGCTCACCACCGGGCGTCGGGAACACCGGGGAGCTGTTTTTT
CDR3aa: CASSPPGVGNTGELFF

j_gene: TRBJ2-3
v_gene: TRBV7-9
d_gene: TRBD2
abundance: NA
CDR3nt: TGTGCCAGCAGCCTGACACTAGCGCACAGCACAGATACGCAGTATTTT
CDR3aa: CASSLTLAHSTDTQYF

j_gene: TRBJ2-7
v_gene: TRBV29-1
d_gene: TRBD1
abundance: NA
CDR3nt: TGCAGCGTTGAAGATGAGGAAACAGGGGGCTCCTACGAGCAGTACTTC
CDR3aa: CSVEDEETGGSYEQYF

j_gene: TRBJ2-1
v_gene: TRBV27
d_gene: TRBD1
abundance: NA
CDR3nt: TGTGCCAGCAGGGACAGGGGGCGTGAGCAGTTCTTC
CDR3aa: CASRDRGREQFF

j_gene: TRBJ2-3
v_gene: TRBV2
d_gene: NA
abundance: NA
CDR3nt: TGTGCCAGCAGTAGGTTAAGAGGAGGCAACGCAGATACGCAGTATTTT
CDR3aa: CASSRLRGGNADTQYF

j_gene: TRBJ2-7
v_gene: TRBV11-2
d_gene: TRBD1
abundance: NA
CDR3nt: TGTGCCAGCAGCCTATCACCGGGACAGGGTTTGGGAGAGCAGTACTTC
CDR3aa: CASSLSPGQGLGEQYF

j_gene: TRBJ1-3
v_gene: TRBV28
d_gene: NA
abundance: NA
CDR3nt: TGTGCCAGCAGTTTCTCGGGGAGGGCACCGAATTTT
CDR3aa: CASSFSGRAPNF

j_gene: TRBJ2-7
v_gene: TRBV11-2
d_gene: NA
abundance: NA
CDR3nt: TGTGCCAGCTTGGGGCTAGCGATGGGGTCCTACGAGCAGTACTTC
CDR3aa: CASLGLAMGSYEQYF

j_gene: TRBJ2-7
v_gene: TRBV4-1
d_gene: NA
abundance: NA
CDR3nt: TGCGCCAGCAGCCAAGACGCGAGCTCCTACGAGCAGTACTTC
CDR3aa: CASSQDASSYEQYF

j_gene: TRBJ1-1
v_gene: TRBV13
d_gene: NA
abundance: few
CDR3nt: TGTGCCAGCAGCTTACTCAGGGTAGACACTGAAGCTTTCTTT
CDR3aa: CASSLLRVDTEAFF

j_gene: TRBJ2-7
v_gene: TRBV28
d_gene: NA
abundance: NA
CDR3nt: TGTGCCAGCAGTTTGGCCAGGGTAAACGAGCAGTACTTC
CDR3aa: CASSLARVNEQYF

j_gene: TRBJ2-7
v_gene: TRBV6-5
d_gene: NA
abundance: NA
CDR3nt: TGTGCCAGCAGTTACTCGACAGCCCAGGCCACCTACGAGCAGTACTTC
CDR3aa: CASSYSTAQATYEQYF

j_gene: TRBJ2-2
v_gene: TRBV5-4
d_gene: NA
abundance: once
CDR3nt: TGTGCCAGCAGCTTGTGGCAGGGTCTAACCGGGGAGCTGTTTTTT
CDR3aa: CASSLWQGLTGELFF

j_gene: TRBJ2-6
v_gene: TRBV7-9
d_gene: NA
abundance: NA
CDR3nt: TGTTCCAGCAGCTCCCTCAGGGCTGGGGCCAACGTCCTGACTTTC
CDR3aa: CSSSSLRAGANVLTF

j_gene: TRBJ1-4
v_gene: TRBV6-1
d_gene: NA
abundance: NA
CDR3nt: TGTGCCAGCACCGCAGGGGCCGCAACTAATGAAAAACTGTTTTTT
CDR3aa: CASTAGAATNEKLFF

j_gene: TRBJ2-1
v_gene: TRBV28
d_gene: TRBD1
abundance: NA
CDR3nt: TGTGCCAGCAGTTTATTCTCGACAGGGAAGAATGAGCAGTTCTTC
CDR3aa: CASSLFSTGKNEQFF

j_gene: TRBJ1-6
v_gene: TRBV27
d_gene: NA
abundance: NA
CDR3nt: TGTGCCAGCAGTTTATGGCGGGGTTCACCCCTCCACTTT
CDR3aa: CASSLWRGSPLHF

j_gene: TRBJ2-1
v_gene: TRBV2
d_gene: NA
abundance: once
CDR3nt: TGTGCCAGCAGTGCAAGCCAAACCTCCTACAATGAGCAGTTCTTC
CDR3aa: CASSASQTSYNEQFF

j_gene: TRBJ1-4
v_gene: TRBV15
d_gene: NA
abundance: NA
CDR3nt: TGTGCCACCAGCAGAGGGGCTACAACTAATGAAAAACTGTTTTTT
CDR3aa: CATSRGATTNEKLFF

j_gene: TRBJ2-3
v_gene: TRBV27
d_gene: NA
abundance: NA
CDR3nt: TGTGCCAGCAGTTGGGGCAATTTTGTAGAAGATACGCAGTATTTT
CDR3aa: CASSWGNFVEDTQYF

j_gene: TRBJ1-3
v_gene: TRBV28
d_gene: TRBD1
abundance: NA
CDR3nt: TGTGCCAGCAGTTTACGGACAGGGACTGGAAACACCATATATTTT
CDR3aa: CASSLRTGTGNTIYF